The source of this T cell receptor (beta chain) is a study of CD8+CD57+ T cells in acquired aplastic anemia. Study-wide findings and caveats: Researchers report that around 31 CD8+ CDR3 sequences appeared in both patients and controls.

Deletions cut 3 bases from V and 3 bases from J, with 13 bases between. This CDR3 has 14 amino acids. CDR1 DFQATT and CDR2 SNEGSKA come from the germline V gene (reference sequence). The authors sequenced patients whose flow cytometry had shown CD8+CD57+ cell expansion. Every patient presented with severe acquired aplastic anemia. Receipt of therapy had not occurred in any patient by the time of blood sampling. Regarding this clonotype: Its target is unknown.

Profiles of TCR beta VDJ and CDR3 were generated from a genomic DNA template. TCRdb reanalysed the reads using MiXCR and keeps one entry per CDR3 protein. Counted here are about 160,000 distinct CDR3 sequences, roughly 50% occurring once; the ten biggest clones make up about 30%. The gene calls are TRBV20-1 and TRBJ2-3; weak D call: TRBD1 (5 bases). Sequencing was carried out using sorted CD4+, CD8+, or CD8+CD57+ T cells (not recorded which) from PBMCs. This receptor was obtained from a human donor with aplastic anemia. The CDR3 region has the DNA TGCAGTGCTAGTTCAGGGCACGGAACAGATACGCAGTATTTT. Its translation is CSASSGHGTDTQYF.